These T cell receptor beta chains were read from a single sample in a study of blood T cell repertoires in COVID-19. Assay used: immunoSEQ multiplex PCR; TCRdb lists only in-frame clones, some missing. Among about 110,000 clones, 76% were seen once, and the ten largest hold 3.8%. Sequenced sample: peripheral blood. These receptors all stem from an elderly woman with acute or convalescent COVID-19. Each CDR3 is given with its conserved first and last residue. A D gene is named only where the DNA matches it firmly. Some rows have no size entry. The others give once, few or many, or a class for an expanded clone.

V: TRBV27
D: TRBD2
size: -
J: TRBJ2-7
DNA: TGTGCCAGCAGTTGGACTAGCGGGAGACACGAGCAGTACTTC
CDR3: CASSWTSGRHEQYF

V: TRBV3-1/TRBV3-2
D: TRBD1
size: -
J: TRBJ1-2
DNA: TGTGCCAGCAGCCAAGCAGGGGGACAATACTATGGCTACACCTTC
CDR3: CASSQAGGQYYGYTF

V: TRBV15
D: -
size: -
J: TRBJ1-2
DNA: TGTGCCACCAGCAGAGGTCCCGGAACAGGGAATGGCTACACCTTC
CDR3: CATSRGPGTGNGYTF

V: TRBV28
D: -
size: once
J: TRBJ2-3
DNA: TGTGCCAGCAGTTTACCCCAGGACAACACAGATACGCAGTATTTT
CDR3: CASSLPQDNTDTQYF

V: TRBV12-3/TRBV12-4
D: -
size: -
J: TRBJ2-7
DNA: TGTGCCAGCAAATACTCCTACGAGCAGTACTTC
CDR3: CASKYSYEQYF

V: TRBV18
D: -
size: -
J: TRBJ2-7
DNA: TGTGCCAGCTCACCAGGGGACATACGGGGTTACGAGCAGTACTTC
CDR3: CASSPGDIRGYEQYF

V: TRBV7-2
D: -
size: -
J: TRBJ1-1
DNA: TGTGCCAGCAGGGGGCGGGAGAACACTGAAGCTTTCTTT
CDR3: CASRGRENTEAFF

V: TRBV9
D: -
size: -
J: TRBJ1-1
DNA: TGTGCCAGCAGCGCGACCTTGGAATCCTCACGGGGTTTCTTT
CDR3: CASSATLESSRGFF

V: TRBV6-5
D: TRBD1
size: -
J: TRBJ1-1
DNA: TGTGCCAGCAGTTCGAACAGGGGGAATACTGAAGCTTTCTTT
CDR3: CASSSNRGNTEAFF

V: TRBV7-3
D: TRBD1
size: few
J: TRBJ1-3
DNA: TGTGCCAGCAGCTCATCAGGGGGCGGAAACACCATATATTTT
CDR3: CASSSSGGGNTIYF

V: TRBV9
D: -
size: once
J: TRBJ2-2
DNA: TGTGCCAGCAGCGTTCAGTCTCCGCCGTTTGAGGAGCTGTTTTTT
CDR3: CASSVQSPPFEELFF

V: TRBV20-1
D: TRBD2
size: -
J: TRBJ2-7
DNA: TGCAGTGCTAGTTACCGGCTAGCGGGGGTAAATACCCACGAGCAGTACTTC
CDR3: CSASYRLAGVNTHEQYF

V: TRBV5-1
D: TRBD2
size: once
J: TRBJ2-3
DNA: TGCGCCAGCAGGAATAGGCTAGCGGGAGGATGGAGCACAGATACGCAGTATTTT
CDR3: CASRNRLAGGWSTDTQYF

V: TRBV24-1
D: TRBD2
size: -
J: TRBJ2-7
DNA: TGTGCCACCAGTGATTCATGGGGGAGGGCCAACGAGCAGTACTTC
CDR3: CATSDSWGRANEQYF

V: TRBV7-2
D: TRBD2
size: few
J: TRBJ2-7
DNA: TGTGCCAGCAGCGCGACTAGCGGGGCCGTTGGCGAGCAGTACTTC
CDR3: CASSATSGAVGEQYF

V: TRBV11-2
D: -
size: once
J: TRBJ1-2
DNA: TGTGCCAGCGGCGAATCAGGAAGTTGGCACTACACCTTC
CDR3: CASGESGSWHYTF

V: TRBV28
D: TRBD2
size: -
J: TRBJ2-1
DNA: TGTGCCAGCAGTTTGGGACTAGCGGGAAGGATTCGGTTGGGCAATGAGCAGTTCTTC
CDR3: CASSLGLAGRIRLGNEQFF

V: TRBV19
D: TRBD1
size: -
J: TRBJ2-2
DNA: TGTGCCAGTATGGAGGGGACAGGGGTCCCCGCGAACACCGGGGAGCTGTTTTTT
CDR3: CASMEGTGVPANTGELFF

V: TRBV27
D: TRBD2
size: -
J: TRBJ2-5
DNA: TGTGCCAGCAGTTTATCGGGGGCTAGCGGGGGAAGGGAGACCCAGTACTTC
CDR3: CASSLSGASGGRETQYF

V: TRBV18
D: TRBD1
size: -
J: TRBJ2-2
DNA: TGTGCCAGCTCACCTTCCCAGGGGGCGTCCACCGGGGAGCTGTTTTTT
CDR3: CASSPSQGASTGELFF

V: TRBV27
D: -
size: many
J: TRBJ1-5
DNA: TGTGCCAGCAGTTCGGGGGGTAGCTACAATCAGCCCCAGCATTTT
CDR3: CASSSGGSYNQPQHF

V: TRBV3-1/TRBV3-2
D: TRBD2
size: -
J: TRBJ2-5
DNA: TGTGCCAGCAGCCAGAGGGGCCGGGGGGTTGAGACCCAGTACTTC
CDR3: CASSQRGRGVETQYF

V: TRBV19
D: TRBD2
size: -
J: TRBJ2-1
DNA: TGTGCCAGTAGTACCCCTTCTAGCGGGAGTTCTTTGTATGAGCAGTTCTTC
CDR3: CASSTPSSGSSLYEQFF

V: TRBV27
D: -
size: -
J: TRBJ2-5
DNA: TGTGCCAGCAGTTCCGGGGTGGTGTCGTCTATGGAGACCCAGTACTTC
CDR3: CASSSGVVSSMETQYF

V: TRBV30
D: -
size: -
J: TRBJ2-2
DNA: TGTGCCTGGAGTGTCTTTTCCGCCGGGGAGCTGTTTTTT
CDR3: CAWSVFSAGELFF

V: TRBV7-2
D: -
size: -
J: TRBJ2-4
DNA: TGTGCCAGCAGCTTAGCGCCGAGTGGAAACATTCAGTACTTC
CDR3: CASSLAPSGNIQYF

V: TRBV5-4
D: TRBD2
size: -
J: TRBJ2-3
DNA: TGTGCCAGCAGCTTGGTTGTAGCGGGGGGATCCACAGATACGCAGTATTTT
CDR3: CASSLVVAGGSTDTQYF

V: TRBV27
D: -
size: -
J: TRBJ1-5
DNA: TGTGCCAGCAGAGGAGGGCGGTCGGGGCAGCCCCAGCATTTT
CDR3: CASRGGRSGQPQHF

V: TRBV28
D: -
size: -
J: TRBJ1-4
DNA: TGTACCAGCAGTACTACCGGCGATATCGGGAGGTTGTTTTTT
CDR3: CTSSTTGDIGRLFF

V: TRBV6-4
D: -
size: once
J: TRBJ1-1
DNA: TGTGCCAGCAGTGACTATCGGGGAACTGAAGCTTTCTTT
CDR3: CASSDYRGTEAFF

V: TRBV4-3
D: -
size: once
J: TRBJ1-1
DNA: TGCGCCAGCAGCCAAGAAGCTGGAGGCACTGAAGCTTTCTTT
CDR3: CASSQEAGGTEAFF

V: TRBV2
D: -
size: -
J: TRBJ1-1
DNA: TGTGCCAGCAGTGTAAAGAACACTGAAGCTTTCTTT
CDR3: CASSVKNTEAFF

V: TRBV6-5
D: -
size: -
J: TRBJ2-1
DNA: TGTGCCAGCCGGGATGGTGGGGGGTACAATGAGCAGTTCTTC
CDR3: CASRDGGGYNEQFF

V: TRBV6-2/TRBV6-3
D: TRBD1
size: -
J: TRBJ2-3
DNA: TGTGCCAGCAGCCAAAACCGACAGGGGGCCACGTATTTT
CDR3: CASSQNRQGATYF

V: TRBV19
D: TRBD2
size: -
J: TRBJ2-5
DNA: TGTGCCAGTAGTATATTAGCGGGGGGAGAGACCCAGTACTTC
CDR3: CASSILAGGETQYF

V: TRBV10-3
D: TRBD1
size: -
J: TRBJ1-1
DNA: TGTGCCATCCATGAAGGGGGCAGCACTGAAGCTTTCTTT
CDR3: CAIHEGGSTEAFF

V: TRBV5-5
D: -
size: -
J: TRBJ1-2
DNA: TGTGCCAGCAGCTTCGAGGGAATGGGCGGCTACACCTTC
CDR3: CASSFEGMGGYTF

V: TRBV7-3
D: -
size: -
J: TRBJ2-3
DNA: TGTGCCAGCAGCTTATTCAGGGAGGCAGATACGCAGTATTTT
CDR3: CASSLFREADTQYF

V: TRBV6-5
D: TRBD1
size: -
J: TRBJ1-2
DNA: TGTGCCAGCAGGGGGACAGGGGGTAACTATGGCTACACCTTC
CDR3: CASRGTGGNYGYTF

V: TRBV14
D: TRBD2
size: -
J: TRBJ2-7
DNA: TGTGCCAGCAGTCTCCGGACTAGCGGGAGCGAGCAGTACTTC
CDR3: CASSLRTSGSEQYF

V: TRBV11-3
D: TRBD2
size: -
J: TRBJ2-3
DNA: TGTGCCAGCAGCTCCGGACTAGCGGGGCTGAGCACAGATACGCAGTATTTT
CDR3: CASSSGLAGLSTDTQYF

V: TRBV7-9
D: -
size: -
J: TRBJ1-1
DNA: TGTGCCAGCAACCCTGGGCCGAACACTGAAGCTTTCTTT
CDR3: CASNPGPNTEAFF

V: TRBV30
D: -
size: -
J: TRBJ1-5
DNA: TGTGCCTGGAGTGACGGGGATCAGCCCCAGCATTTT
CDR3: CAWSDGDQPQHF

V: TRBV5-1
D: -
size: -
J: TRBJ2-5
DNA: TGCGCCAGCCGTCTAGGGGTCCAAGAGACCCAGTACTTC
CDR3: CASRLGVQETQYF

V: TRBV7-2
D: TRBD2
size: -
J: TRBJ2-3
DNA: TGTGCCAGCAGCCGTAGACTAGCGGGGGGCTACACAGATACGCAGTATTTT
CDR3: CASSRRLAGGYTDTQYF

V: TRBV19
D: -
size: -
J: TRBJ1-2
DNA: TGTGCCAGTAGCCCGACAGGCGGCGGAGGCTACACCTTC
CDR3: CASSPTGGGGYTF

V: TRBV29-1
D: TRBD1
size: -
J: TRBJ1-2
DNA: TGCAGCGCTATGACAGGGGGGAACTATGGCTACACCTTC
CDR3: CSAMTGGNYGYTF

V: TRBV27
D: -
size: -
J: TRBJ1-2
DNA: TGTGCCAGCAGTCCCATAGCCGGTGGCTACACCTTC
CDR3: CASSPIAGGYTF

V: TRBV7-9
D: -
size: -
J: TRBJ2-1
DNA: TGTGCCAGCAGCCCCTTGGTCCTTAGCTCCTACAATGAGCAGTTCTTC
CDR3: CASSPLVLSSYNEQFF